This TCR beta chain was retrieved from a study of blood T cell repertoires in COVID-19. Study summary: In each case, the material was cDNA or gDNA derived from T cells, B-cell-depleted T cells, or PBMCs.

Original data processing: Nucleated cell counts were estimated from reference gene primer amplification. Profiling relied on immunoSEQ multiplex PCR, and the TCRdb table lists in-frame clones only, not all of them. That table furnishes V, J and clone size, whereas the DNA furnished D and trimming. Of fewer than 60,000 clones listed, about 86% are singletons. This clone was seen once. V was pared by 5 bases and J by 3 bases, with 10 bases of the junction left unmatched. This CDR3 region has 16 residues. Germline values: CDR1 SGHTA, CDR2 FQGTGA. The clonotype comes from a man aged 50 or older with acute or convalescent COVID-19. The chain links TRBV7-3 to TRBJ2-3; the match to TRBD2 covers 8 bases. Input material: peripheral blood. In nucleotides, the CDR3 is TGTGCCAGCAGCCCTCTTGGAGCGGGGGTGACAGATACGCAGTATTTT. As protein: CASSPLGAGVTDTQYF.